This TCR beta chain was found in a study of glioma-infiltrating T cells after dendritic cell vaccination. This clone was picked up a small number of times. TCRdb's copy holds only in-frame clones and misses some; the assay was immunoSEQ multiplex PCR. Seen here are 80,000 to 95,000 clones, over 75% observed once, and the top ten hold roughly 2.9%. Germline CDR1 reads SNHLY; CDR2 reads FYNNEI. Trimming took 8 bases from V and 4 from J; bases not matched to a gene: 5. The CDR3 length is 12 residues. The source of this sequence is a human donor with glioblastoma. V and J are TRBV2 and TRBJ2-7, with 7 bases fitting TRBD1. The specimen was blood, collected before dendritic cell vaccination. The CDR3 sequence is CASGTQGYEQYF. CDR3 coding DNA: TGTGCCAGCGGAACACAGGGGTACGAGCAGTACTTC.